This entry lists 5 T cell receptor beta chains sequenced from one sample in a study of blood T cell repertoires in COVID-19. Sequencing used immunoSEQ multiplex PCR; TCRdb keeps in-frame clones, though not all of them. Among over 150,000 clones, about 88% were seen once, and the ten largest hold over 15%. The source material was peripheral blood. The receptors derive from a man aged 45-65 years with COVID-19, enrolled during active disease.

The chain uses TRBV30 and TRBJ2-2; D is perhaps TRBD2 (5 bases). This CDR3 region has 13 residues. The germline V and J ends were trimmed by 0 bases and 6 bases, with 8 bases remaining between them. Germline CDR1 GTSNPN, CDR2 SVGIG (reference sequence). The CDR3 sequence is CAWSVMDSGELFF. DNA for the CDR3: TGTGCCTGGAGTGTGATGGACTCCGGGGAGCTGTTTTTT.

This chain links TRBV2 with TRBJ1-4; 7 positions match TRBD1. Germline-derived CDR1 and CDR2 are SNHLY and FYNNEI. Trimming at V came to 6 bases and at J to 7 bases, leaving 8 bases not matched to a gene. This CDR3 has 14 amino acids. The CDR3 DNA is TGTGCCAGCAGCTCCGACAGGGATAGTGAAAAACTGTTTTTT. It specifies CASSSDRDSEKLFF.

The chain combines TRBV19 with TRBJ2-1; a weak D match, TRBD1 (5 bases). The V end was cut by 3 bases, the J end by 5 bases, with 11 bases between. Germline V gene lookup returns CDR1 LNHDA and CDR2 SQIVND (reference sequence). The length of the CDR3 is 14 residues. The CDR3 DNA sequence: TGTGCCAGTAGTATCTTGGGGCAGCACAATGAGCAGTTCTTC. Protein product: CASSILGQHNEQFF.

The V call is TRBV19, the J call TRBJ2-1; 10 nucleotides align to TRBD2. Losses at the gene ends were 3 bases for V and 6 bases for J; bases not matched to a gene: 14. The germline gives CDR1 LNHDA, CDR2 SQIVND (reference sequence). The CDR3 runs 18 residues. The CDR3 loop reads CASSIQWTSGKRINEQFF. CDR3 DNA sequence: TGTGCCAGTAGTATTCAATGGACTAGCGGCAAACGAATCAATGAGCAGTTCTTC.

Here the CDR3 reads CAITAGTTGYGYTF. CDR3 in DNA: TGTGCCATCACTGCAGGGACAACTGGCTATGGCTACACCTTC. The J gene is TRBJ1-2, the V gene TRBV10-3; TRBD1 might be the D (6 bases). CDR1 is ENHRY and CDR2 is SYGVKD in the germline V gene. The CDR3 runs to 14 residues. With 7 bases removed from V and 4 bases from J, the gap between germline ends came to 16 bases.